This TCR beta chain was recovered during a study of beta chain features in type 1 diabetes listed by TCRdb under 2018. The study in broad terms: No differences in mean age, gender distribution, total cell number or subset yield were found between patients and healthy donors. Across all samples, some 100,000,000 sorted cells were examined, and cell number per subset correlated strongly with RNA yield. In the study, recently diagnosed type 1 diabetes patients and matched healthy donors were compared on the TCRB repertoires of their sorted circulating CD4+ T cell subsets. Whereas all 28 donors provided naive and central memory subsets, regulatory and stem cell-like memory subsets were isolated from just 8 patients and roughly 8 healthy donors.

From each donor, a single peripheral blood sample of about 116 mL on average was drawn into heparinised tubes. Using a panel that included CD45RO, CCR7, CD25, CD127, CD95 and CD27, naive, central memory, regulatory and stem cell-like memory CD4+ T cells were sorted on a BD FACSAria II. All sorted populations exceeded 95% purity. PBMCs were isolated immediately by Lymphoprep density gradient centrifugation and stained directly without culture. So that batch effects would be minimized, each experiment stained and sorted samples in pairs, pairing one healthy donor with one patient. The CDR3, from cysteine to phenylalanine, totals 15 residues. Of all the DNA, just the CDR3 is kept, 45 bases in frame from base 1. CDR1 MNHEY and CDR2 SMNVEV are derived from the germline V gene (reference sequence). At the junction V is shortened by 2 bases and J by 4 bases, with 12 bases in between. The research as a whole found: In all four CD4+ subsets, TCRB CDR3 length was moderately but significantly shorter in type 1 diabetes patients. Naive, central memory and regulatory TCRB repertoires appeared more similar among patients than among healthy donors. Only small numbers of individuals were included in the HLA sub-analyses, which left unresolved whether HLA type had any influence on TCRB rearrangement. At VDJ recombination sites, type 1 diabetes patients had fewer insertions and more deleted nucleotides, which implies abnormalities in thymic rearrangement. PCR may preferentially amplify shorter templates, but because patient and control samples were amplified and corrected together, any resulting skew would affect both groups equally. Because cDNA was sequenced instead of genomic DNA, activated cells with high expression could be over-represented, although the groups did not differ in activation or CD3 levels.

This clone occurred once. Which antigen it targets is not known. Per-base quality was not reported, and no clone a single base away is much larger than it. The High Capacity cDNA Reverse Transcription Kit was used to reverse transcribe all of the isolated RNA, meaning that expressed TCRB transcripts were what got sequenced. Naive, central memory and regulatory T cell samples underwent deep immunoSEQ sequencing, averaging around 3.7 million total reads per sample. Sorted cells were lysed in RLT buffer, and RNA was extracted using DNase-treated RNeasy Micro or Mini kits according to cell number. To prevent cross-contamination, each cell subset was processed individually, whereas patient and healthy donor samples were processed jointly. Using the immunoSEQ multiplex PCR, TCRB sequences were amplified from cDNA into 87-bp fragments spanning the CDR3 region. Sequencing of the amplicons was done on the Illumina HiSeq platform. Per the authors' processing: Synthetic template baselines were used to correct PCR bias computationally, reads within Hamming distance 2 were collapsed, and singletons that could not be merged were discarded. Reads were aligned against IMGT to assign V, D and J genes, CDR3 length and insertions or deletions at six rearrangement sites. Within each subset, clonotype counts were normalized to the number of sorted cells before true diversity and Gini coefficients were calculated with the tcR R package. The overlap coefficient, calculated on TCRB nucleotide sequences, was used to measure repertoire sharing. Out-of-frame TCRB sequences from naive cells were analyzed to stand in for the pre-selection repertoire. TCRdb provides this immuneACCESS table in a form limited to in-frame rearrangements. Some clones are lacking; in checked studies, under half of them reflect an unresolved V gene, and why the rest are absent is not known. V and J calls plus clone size are reproduced from that table; the DNA served to infer D and trimming. The sample records over 700,000 clones, roughly 17% of which are singletons. Of the sample, 0.023% is held by the ten largest clones.

The chain links TRBV27 with TRBJ1-3; no D segment can be confidently identified. Sequencing input: naive CD4+ T cells from blood. The cell subset or site tag for this specimen amounts to: true naive CD4+ T cells. This TCR derives from a woman aged 18-35 years in good health. The DNA sequence is as follows: TGTGCCAGCAGTTTAAGAGGAGGTTCCGGAAACACCATATATTTT. Its product reads: CASSLRGGSGNTIYF.